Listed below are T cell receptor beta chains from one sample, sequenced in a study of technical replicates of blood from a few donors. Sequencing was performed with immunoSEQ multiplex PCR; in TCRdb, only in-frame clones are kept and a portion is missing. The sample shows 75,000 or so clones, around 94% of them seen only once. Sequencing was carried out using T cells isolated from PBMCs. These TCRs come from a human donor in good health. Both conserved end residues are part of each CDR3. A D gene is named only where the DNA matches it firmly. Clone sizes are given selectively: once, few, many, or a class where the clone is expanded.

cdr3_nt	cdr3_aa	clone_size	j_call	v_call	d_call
TGTGCCAGCAGCCCTAGCGGGACAGCTAATGAAAAACTGTTTTTT	CASSPSGTANEKLFF	.	TRBJ1-4	TRBV5-4	TRBD1
TGTGCCAGCAGTGGAGCGGGAGAAGCAGATACGCAGTATTTT	CASSGAGEADTQYF	.	TRBJ2-3	TRBV6-6	TRBD2
TGTGCCAGCAGCTTAGGACACCTCTATGGCTACACCTTC	CASSLGHLYGYTF	.	TRBJ1-2	TRBV7-9	.
TGCGCCAGCAGCCAATTCTCTGAAGCTTTCTTT	CASSQFSEAFF	.	TRBJ1-1	TRBV4-1	.
TGTGCCAGCAGCTCGACACCCTCCACTGAAGCTTTCTTT	CASSSTPSTEAFF	.	TRBJ1-1	TRBV5-4	.
TGTGCCAGTAGTATACGGGACACCAATCAGCCCCAGCATTTT	CASSIRDTNQPQHF	.	TRBJ1-5	TRBV19	.
TGCGCCAGCAGCCAAGGCGACAATACAGTGAACACTGAAGCTTTCTTT	CASSQGDNTVNTEAFF	.	TRBJ1-1	TRBV4-1	.
TGTGCCAGCAGCTCCTGGCCGGGCGGGGAGCTGTTTTTT	CASSSWPGGELFF	.	TRBJ2-2	TRBV7-3	.
TGTGCCAGTAGTCTTGGCTTCGCCTATGGCTACACCTTC	CASSLGFAYGYTF	few	TRBJ1-2	TRBV19	.
TGTGCCAGCAGCCTTCGGGACAGTAAGGCCGGGGAGCTGTTTTTT	CASSLRDSKAGELFF	.	TRBJ2-2	TRBV7-9	TRBD1
TGCGCCAGCAGCTTGGCCTATACAGATACGCAGTATTTT	CASSLAYTDTQYF	.	TRBJ2-3	TRBV5-1	.
TGTGCCACCAGCAGAGATAGGGGGGGGGCGCACACCATATATTTT	CATSRDRGGAHTIYF	.	TRBJ1-3	TRBV15	.
TGTGCCAGCAGCTTGACTCGCGTGACTAACTATGGCTACACCTTC	CASSLTRVTNYGYTF	.	TRBJ1-2	TRBV5-6	.
TGCGCCAGCAGCATTTCAGGACAGACTGGAAACACCATATATTTT	CASSISGQTGNTIYF	.	TRBJ1-3	TRBV5-1	.
TGTGCCAGCAGTTTCCCCCCGGGAGAAAGTACCTATGGCTACACCTTC	CASSFPPGESTYGYTF	.	TRBJ1-2	TRBV28	.
TGTGCCAGCGGTCGGGGGAATGGCTACACCTTC	CASGRGNGYTF	.	TRBJ1-2	TRBV28	.
TGTGCCAGCTCACCACCGGTCGGGGAGGGCACCTATGAGCAGTTCTTC	CASSPPVGEGTYEQFF	.	TRBJ2-1	TRBV18	TRBD2
TGTGCCAGCAGCTTGGTCCAGTACGAGCAGTACTTC	CASSLVQYEQYF	.	TRBJ2-7	TRBV5-8	.
TGCGCCAGCAGCTTTTACCGGGACACCACCGGGGAGCTGTTTTTT	CASSFYRDTTGELFF	.	TRBJ2-2	TRBV5-1	.
TGTGCCAGCAGTTCGGACTTACTAGCGGTGGGATACAATGAGCAGTTCTTC	CASSSDLLAVGYNEQFF	.	TRBJ2-1	TRBV27	TRBD2
TGTGCCAGCAGTTTAGGGGGACTAGCGGGACCCGGGGAGCTGTTTTTT	CASSLGGLAGPGELFF	.	TRBJ2-2	TRBV27	TRBD2
TGTGCCAGCAGCCCGTTATCTGGGGCCAACGTCCTGACTTTC	CASSPLSGANVLTF	.	TRBJ2-6	TRBV5-6	.
TGTGCCAGCAGTATTTACGGACAATTCACAGATACGCAGTATTTT	CASSIYGQFTDTQYF	.	TRBJ2-3	TRBV6-1	.
TGTGCCAGCAGTTACGAACCCGGGAGAAACACTGAAGCTTTCTTT	CASSYEPGRNTEAFF	.	TRBJ1-1	TRBV6-5	.
TGTGCCAGCAGCCAAGAACTAGGCAACTATGGCTACACCTTC	CASSQELGNYGYTF	.	TRBJ1-2	TRBV4-2	.
TGTGCCAGCAGCTCTCCCAATGATCCCGGGACAAAGAACTATGGCTACACCTTC	CASSSPNDPGTKNYGYTF	.	TRBJ1-2	TRBV5-6	.
TGTGCCAGCAGTGAATTCGGGACTAGCGGGGCCAATGAGCAGTTCTTC	CASSEFGTSGANEQFF	.	TRBJ2-1	TRBV25-1	TRBD2
TGTGCCAGCAGAGGAGGGGCAGACTATGGCTACACCTTC	CASRGGADYGYTF	.	TRBJ1-2	TRBV2	.
TGTGCCAGCAGCTTATCGGGGTACGCTGAAGCTTTCTTT	CASSLSGYAEAFF	.	TRBJ1-1	TRBV7-3	.
TGTGCCAGCAAACGGGTGAACACTGAAGCTTTCTTT	CASKRVNTEAFF	.	TRBJ1-1	TRBV9	.
TGTGCCAGCAGCCTAGTCGGGTTACACTACGAGCAGTACTTC	CASSLVGLHYEQYF	.	TRBJ2-7	TRBV5-6	.
TGTGCCAGCAGCCAAGTTCTAGCGGGAGGGGGTTCAGGAGATACGCAGTATTTT	CASSQVLAGGGSGDTQYF	.	TRBJ2-3	TRBV4-2	TRBD2
TGTGCCAGCAGCCACCGTAGTAAAAGGGACAGCGAAGCTTTCTTT	CASSHRSKRDSEAFF	.	TRBJ1-1	TRBV7-8	TRBD1
TGCGCCAGCAGCCAAGATGGCGGAACCTACAATGAGCAGTTCTTC	CASSQDGGTYNEQFF	.	TRBJ2-1	TRBV4-3	.
TGCGCCAGCAGCCAAGATCGCCAACTAGCGGGAGAACTAAATGAGCAGTTCTTC	CASSQDRQLAGELNEQFF	.	TRBJ2-1	TRBV4-1	TRBD2
TGCGCCAGCAGCTTGGGGCCGGGGACAGATACGCAGTATTTT	CASSLGPGTDTQYF	.	TRBJ2-3	TRBV5-1	.
TGTGCCAGCAGCCTGGGAGGCAGGTCCTACACCGGGGAGCTGTTTTTT	CASSLGGRSYTGELFF	.	TRBJ2-2	TRBV11-2	.
TGTGCCAGCAGTTTGGCAGGGGGCCCTCAGCCCCAGCATTTT	CASSLAGGPQPQHF	once	TRBJ1-5	TRBV27	TRBD1
TGTGCCAGCAGTTTGGGGGCAGGGGGCAGGAGCAATCAGCCCCAGCATTTT	CASSLGAGGRSNQPQHF	.	TRBJ1-5	TRBV28	TRBD1
TGTGCCAGTAGTATAGTGGGACAGGCTGGTCAGCCCCAGCATTTT	CASSIVGQAGQPQHF	few	TRBJ1-5	TRBV19	TRBD1
TGTGCCAGCAGCTCCCGACAGGAGGCGAACACTGAAGCTTTCTTT	CASSSRQEANTEAFF	.	TRBJ1-1	TRBV5-4	.
TGTGCCAGCAGCCAAGACACAGCGGGAGGCACAGATACGCAGTATTTT	CASSQDTAGGTDTQYF	.	TRBJ2-3	TRBV4-2	TRBD2
TGCGCCAGCAGCTTGGCCCCCCAGGGATCCTACGAGCAGTACTTC	CASSLAPQGSYEQYF	.	TRBJ2-7	TRBV5-1	.
TGCGCCAGGACCATAAGCGGCTACGAGCAGTACTTC	CARTISGYEQYF	.	TRBJ2-7	TRBV10-2	.
TGTGCCAGCAGCTTATCGGTAGTCTCTGGGGCCAACGTCCTGACTTTC	CASSLSVVSGANVLTF	.	TRBJ2-6	TRBV7-3	.
TGCGCCAGCAGCTTGTTCCAGTACGAGCAGTACTTC	CASSLFQYEQYF	.	TRBJ2-7	TRBV5-1	.
TGTGCCAGCAGTTTCAAGGGGTTGGGCAATAACGTCAATCAGCCCCAGCATTTT	CASSFKGLGNNVNQPQHF	.	TRBJ1-5	TRBV28	.
TGTGCCAGCAGCGCCGGGACTAGCGCATCCTACGAGCAGTACTTC	CASSAGTSASYEQYF	.	TRBJ2-7	TRBV9	TRBD2
TGTGCCAGCTTCATACAGGGGAGCAATCAGCCCCAGCATTTT	CASFIQGSNQPQHF	.	TRBJ1-5	TRBV6-1	TRBD1
TGTGCCAGCAGCTTACTCAGGGGAAGGTACGAGCAGTACTTC	CASSLLRGRYEQYF	.	TRBJ2-7	TRBV7-2	.
TGTGCCAGCAGCTTCCAGGGGAGCACTGAAGCTTTCTTT	CASSFQGSTEAFF	.	TRBJ1-1	TRBV11-2	.